One TCR beta chain is described in this entry. Method: immunoSEQ multiplex PCR; TCRdb's copy keeps in-frame clones and lacks some. The table has about 87,000 clones, roughly 75% seen once; the top ten hold 4% to 5.5%. This entry comes from a study of blood T cell repertoires in COVID-19. The length of the CDR3 is 15 residues. Trimming took 2 bases from V and 3 from J; bases not matched to a gene: 5. Germline V lookup: CDR1 KGHSH, CDR2 LQKENI. The rearrangement uses TRBV18 and TRBJ1-1, with 8 bases matching TRBD1. The receptor's source is a woman between 45 and 65 years old with acute or convalescent COVID-19. The sequencing sample was made of peripheral blood. The CDR3 loop reads CASSPGQGLYTEAFF. The CDR3 region has the DNA TGTGCCAGCTCACCAGGACAGGGACTCTACACTGAAGCTTTCTTT.